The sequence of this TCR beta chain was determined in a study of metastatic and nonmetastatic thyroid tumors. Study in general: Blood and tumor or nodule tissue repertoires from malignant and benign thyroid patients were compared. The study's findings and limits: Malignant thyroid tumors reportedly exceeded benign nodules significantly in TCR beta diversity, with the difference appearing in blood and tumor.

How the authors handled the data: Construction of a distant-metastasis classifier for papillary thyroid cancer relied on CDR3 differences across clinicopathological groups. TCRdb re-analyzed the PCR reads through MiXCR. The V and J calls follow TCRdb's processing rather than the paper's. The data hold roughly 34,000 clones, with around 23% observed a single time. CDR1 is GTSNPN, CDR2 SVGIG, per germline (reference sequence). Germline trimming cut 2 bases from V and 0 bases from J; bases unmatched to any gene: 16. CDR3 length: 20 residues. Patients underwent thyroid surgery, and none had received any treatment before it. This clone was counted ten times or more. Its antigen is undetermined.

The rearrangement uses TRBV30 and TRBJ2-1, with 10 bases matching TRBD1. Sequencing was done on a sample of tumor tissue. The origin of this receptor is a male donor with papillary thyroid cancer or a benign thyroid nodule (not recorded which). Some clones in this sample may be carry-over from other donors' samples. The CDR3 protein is CAWSLRVGTGALNSYNEQFF. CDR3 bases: TGTGCCTGGAGTTTACGGGTAGGGACAGGGGCCCTGAACTCCTACAATGAGCAGTTCTTC. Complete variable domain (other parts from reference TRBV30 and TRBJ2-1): SQTIHQWPATLVQPVGSPLSLECTVEGTSNPNLYWYRQAAGRGLQLLFYSVGIGQISSEVPQNLSASRPQDRQFILSSKKLLLSDSGFYLCAWSLRVGTGALNSYNEQFFGPGTRLTVL.